A few counts support the clone carrying this TCR beta chain. Its target is unknown. CDR3 size: 16 residues. The germline V gene encodes CDR1 SGHVS and CDR2 FQNEAQ. Trimming stripped 1 base from V and 7 bases from J, with 17 bases between. Unique molecular identifiers were incorporated into the prepared TCRbeta library. A single record per CDR3 protein comes from TCRdb applying MiXCR to the PCR reads. The sample contains approximately 82,000 distinct CDR3 sequences, around 16% of which appear only once. The sample originates from a study of T-cell reconstitution after alpha-beta-depleted transplantation in children. Study conclusions and caveats: There were some patients whose high TCRbeta diversity at day 60 came from surviving recipient T cells and thymic progenitors. Reportedly, alpha-beta T cells present about two months post-transplant originated from several hundred expanded clones of graft origin. One year after transplant, T-cell counts and diversity came mostly from newly produced T cells.

This TCR was sampled from a male patient aged 2-15 years who had a stem cell transplant for acute lymphoblastic leukemia, so the T cells may come from the graft donor. This sample comprised PBMCs, mostly from graft donor cells, obtained 180 days after TCRalphabeta/CD19-depleted stem cell transplant. This rearrangement joins TRBV7-8 to TRBJ1-5; unclear D gene. CDR3 region: CASSLGSSRMGQPQHF. CDR3 bases: TGTGCCAGCAGCTTAGGATCCAGCCGGATGGGACAGCCCCAGCATTTT. Complete variable domain (other parts from reference TRBV7-8 and TRBJ1-5): GAGVSQSPRYKVAKRGQDVALRCDPISGHVSLFWYQQALGQGPEFLTYFQNEAQLDKSGLPSDRFFAERPEGSVSTLKIQRTQQEDSAVYLCASSLGSSRMGQPQHFGDGTRLSIL.